These 5 T cell receptor beta chains came from one sample sequenced in a study of blood T cell repertoires in COVID-19. The repertoire was sequenced with immunoSEQ multiplex PCR; TCRdb's copy has only in-frame clones and lacks some. The sample shows fewer than 350,000 clones, around 88% of them seen only once. Sequences were obtained from peripheral blood. The source is a man aged 35 to 55 with acute or convalescent COVID-19.

J is TRBJ2-3 and V is TRBV5-4; 9 bases align to TRBD2. This CDR3 region has 17 residues. The V gene's germline CDR1 is SGHNT and CDR2 YYREEE (reference sequence). V lost 6 bases to trimming and J lost 6 bases; unmatched junction nucleotides: 17. DNA of the CDR3: TGTGCCAGCACCCCTCGCCTTAGCGGGGGACCCGTGGATACGCAGTATTTT. Translation: CASTPRLSGGPVDTQYF.

This clone was detected only once. V gene TRBV5-5 combines with J gene TRBJ2-7; 10 bases line up with TRBD1. V shed 5 bases and J 3 bases; nucleotides not matched to a gene: 11. The CDR3 contains 16 residues. Germline V gene sequence: CDR1 SGHKS, CDR2 YYEKEE (reference sequence). CDR3 amino acids: CASSSTGGGLFYEQYF. CDR3 coding DNA: TGTGCCAGCAGTTCGACAGGGGGCGGGCTCTTCTACGAGCAGTACTTC.

This chain joins TRBV7-2 and TRBJ1-3; D not resolved. The germline V gene encodes CDR1 SGHTA and CDR2 FQGNSA. The V and J ends lost 2 bases and 1 base respectively, with 6 bases between them. The CDR3 contains 14 residues. The CDR3, as DNA: TGTGCCAGCAGCTTAAGGGAGTCTGGAAACACCATATATTTT. Translated, it gives CASSLRESGNTIYF.

The chain uses TRBV2 and TRBJ2-1, with 8 bases aligning to TRBD2. Germline CDR1 is SNHLY and CDR2 is FYNNEI. The length of the CDR3 is 15 residues. V was pared by 4 bases and J by 3 bases, with 5 bases of the junction left unmatched. The CDR3 bases are TGTGCCAGCAGTGCGGGGCTAGCGGGCTACAATGAGCAGTTCTTC. This encodes CASSAGLAGYNEQFF.

The chain combines TRBV13 with TRBJ1-1; no reliable D call. The V gene's germline CDR1 is PRHDT and CDR2 FYEKMQ (reference sequence). This CDR3 spans 15 amino acids. The V end was cut by 0 bases, the J end by 0 bases, with 8 bases between. CDR3 DNA: TGTGCCAGCAGCTTAGGCGGGGAGGTGAACACTGAAGCTTTCTTT. Its protein is CASSLGGEVNTEAFF.